This T cell receptor beta chain comes out of a study of regulatory T cells. Study-wide findings and caveats: Unique productive TRB reads were about tenfold lower in patient Treg samples than controls. CD3G-deficient patients' regulatory T cells showed reduced Shannon diversity versus autologous conventional CD4+ and control regulatory cells.

Amplification used 52 TRBV primers and 13 TRBJ primers. Data came from immunoSEQ multiplex PCR; TCRdb stores just in-frame clones and leaves some out. The sample comprises roughly 2,200 clones, approximately 90% of which are singletons, and roughly 3% rests with the top ten. Patients aged 2 to 39 years had fewer naive T cells. CD4+ T cells were divided by sorting: CD25-high CD127-low Tregs, CD25-low CD127-high conventional cells. This clone has a handful of counts. Its antigen is not identified. The clonotype originates from a child younger than 18 with CD3G deficiency. Sequencing used CD4+ Tregs sorted from blood.

The CDR3 region is CASTYGTYEQYF. Here the CDR3 DNA reads TGTGCCAGCACGTACGGAACCTACGAGCAGTACTTC. The V call is TRBV6-1, the J call TRBJ2-7; no firm D call. V lost 7 bases and J 2 bases, leaving 9 bases between the germline ends. The CDR3 is 12 amino acids. CDR1 MNHNS and CDR2 SASEGT come from the germline V gene.